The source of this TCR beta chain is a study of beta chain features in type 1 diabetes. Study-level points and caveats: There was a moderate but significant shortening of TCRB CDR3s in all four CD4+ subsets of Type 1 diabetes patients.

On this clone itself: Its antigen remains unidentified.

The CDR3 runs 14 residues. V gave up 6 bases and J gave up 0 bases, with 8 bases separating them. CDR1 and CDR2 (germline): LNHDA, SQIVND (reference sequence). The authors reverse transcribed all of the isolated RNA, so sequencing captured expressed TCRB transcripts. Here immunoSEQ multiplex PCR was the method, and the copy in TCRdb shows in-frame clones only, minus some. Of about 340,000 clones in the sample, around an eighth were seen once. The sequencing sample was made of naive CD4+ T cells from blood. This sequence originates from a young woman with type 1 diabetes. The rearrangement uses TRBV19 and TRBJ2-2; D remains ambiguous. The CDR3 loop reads CASSPVANTGELFF. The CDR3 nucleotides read TGTGCCAGTAGCCCGGTCGCGAACACCGGGGAGCTGTTTTTT.